The 11 T cell receptor beta chains listed next were all sequenced from one sample in a study of blood T cell repertoires in COVID-19. Profiling relied on immunoSEQ multiplex PCR, and the TCRdb table lists in-frame clones only, not all of them. Of roughly 230,000 clones listed, nearly 90% were seen once; the top ten hold roughly 2%. Sequencing was performed on peripheral blood. The source is a woman aged 55-69 years with COVID-19, enrolled during active disease.

The chain recombines TRBV25-1 with TRBJ1-1, with TRBD1 as a possible D gene (5 bases). The germline CDR1 and CDR2 sequences are MGHDK and SYGVNS. The germline V and J ends were trimmed by 9 bases and 5 bases, with 19 bases remaining between them. CDR3 length equals 14 residues. CDR3 sequence reads: CASRETGGGTEAFF. DNA for the CDR3: TGTGCCAGTAGAGAAACAGGCGGAGGGACTGAAGCTTTCTTT.

This clone turned up a few times. Here the CDR3 DNA reads TGTGCCAGCAGCTTGCTTAATTCACCCCTCCACTTT. It specifies CASSLLNSPLHF. The chain is built from TRBV5-4 and TRBJ1-6; no firm D call. V gave up 1 base and J gave up 6 bases, with 2 bases separating them. Germline loops: CDR1 SGHNT, CDR2 YYREEE (reference sequence). The CDR3 is 12 residues long.

This clone was seen more than once but under ten times. The CDR3 DNA sequence: TGTGCCAGCAGCACTTCAGGGATCTATGGCTACACCTTC. Protein product: CASSTSGIYGYTF. J is TRBJ1-2 and V is TRBV7-8; TRBD1 is a possible D gene (5 bases). The CDR3 sequence is 13 residues long. Germline V CDR1 and CDR2: SGHVS, FQNEAQ. Trimming stripped 5 bases from V and 4 bases from J, with 11 bases between. Looking up the rest from reference TRBV7-8 and TRBJ1-2 gives the full variable domain: GAGVSQSPRYKVAKRGQDVALRCDPISGHVSLFWYQQALGQGPEFLTYFQNEAQLDKSGLPSDRFFAERPEGSVSTLKIQRTQQEDSAVYLCASSTSGIYGYTFGSGTRLTVV.

The V and J genes are TRBV7-9 and TRBJ1-3, with unresolved D. CDR1 SEHNR and CDR2 FQNEAQ come from the germline V gene (reference sequence). The CDR3 has 14 amino acids. Deletions cut 2 bases from V and 1 base from J, with 6 bases between. The CDR3 here is CASSLLSSGNTIYF. The CDR3 DNA reads TGTGCCAGCAGCTTACTCAGTTCTGGAAACACCATATATTTT.

The chain joins TRBV7-3 to TRBJ2-3; 7 bases agree with TRBD2. Germline V gives CDR1 SGHTA, CDR2 FQGTGA. This CDR3 has 14 amino acids. J lost 1 base, V lost 4 bases, and 2 bases had no gene match. Here the CDR3 DNA reads TGTGCCAGCAGCTCCAGCGGGGGCACAGATACGCAGTATTTT. Translation gives CASSSSGGTDTQYF.

This sequence joins TRBV5-4 and TRBJ1-6, with TRBD1 identical over 10 bases. Looked up from germline, CDR1 is SGHNT and CDR2 is YYREEE (reference sequence). This CDR3 is 16 amino acids long. Germline trimming cut 3 bases from V and 9 bases from J; bases unmatched to any gene: 9. For the CDR3, the DNA is TGTGCCAGCAGCTATTCCATCGGGACAGGGGTTTCACCCCTCCACTTT. Protein sequence: CASSYSIGTGVSPLHF.

This chain uses TRBV3-1 (or the pseudogene TRBV3-2) with TRBJ1-5, with D hard to call. Germline-derived CDR1 and CDR2 are LGHDT and YNNKEL (reference sequence). CDR3 length: 14 residues. The V end was cut by 5 bases, the J end by 6 bases, with 14 bases between. CDR3 residues: CASSLLPYGQPQHF. CDR3 nucleotides: TGTGCCAGCAGCTTACTTCCCTACGGTCAGCCCCAGCATTTT.

This clone has just a few counts. Other nucleotide sequences in the sample specify the same CDR3. J is TRBJ1-5 and V is TRBV5-6; D not resolved. V shed 1 base and J shed 4 bases, with 3 bases lying between them. CDR1 SGHDT and CDR2 YYEEEE come from the germline V gene. The CDR3 totals 12 residues. CDR3 in DNA: TGTGCCAGCAGCTTGCTTAATCAGCCCCAGCATTTT. This translates into CASSLLNQPQHF.

The J gene is TRBJ1-1, the V gene TRBV5-1, with 12 nucleotides matching TRBD1. This CDR3 is 16 amino acids long. Germline V gives CDR1 SGHRS, CDR2 YFSETQ. With 4 bases clipped from V and 6 bases from J, the junction kept 10 bases outside the gene matches. This CDR3 is CASSAIGTGGRAEAFF. The CDR3, as DNA: TGCGCCAGCAGCGCGATCGGGACAGGGGGCAGAGCTGAAGCTTTCTTT.

This chain uses TRBV5-4 with TRBJ1-4, with 9 bases matching TRBD1. Germline assignment: CDR1 SGHNT and CDR2 YYREEE (reference sequence). Unmatched junction bases numbered 2, after V lost 4 bases and J lost 4 bases. The CDR3 extends over 14 amino acids. CDR3: CASSPDRGNEKLFF. The DNA of the CDR3 is TGTGCCAGCAGCCCGGACAGGGGTAATGAAAAACTGTTTTTT.

The chain employs TRBV2 and TRBJ2-7; TRBD1 matches at 9 bases. V was pared by 4 bases and J by 4 bases, with 5 bases of the junction left unmatched. CDR1 is SNHLY, CDR2 FYNNEI, per germline. This CDR3 contains 14 residues. In DNA, the CDR3 is TGTGCCAGCAGTGCGGGGACAGGGATGTACGAGCAGTACTTC. The encoded protein is CASSAGTGMYEQYF. The variable domain in full, with the rest retrieved from reference TRBV2 and TRBJ2-7, is EPEVTQTPSHQVTQMGQEVILRCVPISNHLYFYWYRQILGQKVEFLVSFYNNEISEKSEIFDDQFSVERPDGSNFTLKIRSTKLEDSAMYFCASSAGTGMYEQYFGPGTRLTVT.